This T cell receptor beta chain was found in a study of blood T cell repertoires in COVID-19. Trimming removed 4 bases from V and 1 base from J, with 14 bases in between. This CDR3 is 15 amino acids long. Per the germline V gene, CDR1 is SGHKS and CDR2 is YYEKEE (reference sequence). Some clones are missing from TCRdb's copy, which holds only in-frame ones; the method was immunoSEQ multiplex PCR. The table records over 60,000 clones, approximately 79% of them present only once. The clonotype originates from an elderly man with active COVID-19. The chain recombines TRBV5-5 with TRBJ1-1, with D perhaps TRBD1 (6 bases). The sequenced sample consisted of peripheral blood. The CDR3 DNA is TGTGCCAGCAGCGCCACAGGGAGAGGGAACACTGAAGCTTTCTTT. It encodes CASSATGRGNTEAFF.